Sequencing of this T cell receptor (beta chain) was carried out in a study of vaccination and CD4 T cells after COVID-19. Study background: Treatment of control cultures consisted of a CEFX pool, an HIV-1 Nef pool, or no peptide. Whole-study findings and limits: It was found that, in convalescent patients, 304 of 307 vaccine-specific clones were spike mono-reactive.

Cultured CD4+ T-cell DNA underwent Oncomine TCR Beta short-read sequencing. TCRdb redid the calling of the PCR reads with MiXCR, one entry per CDR3 protein. The data contain around 19,000 distinct CDR3 sequences, 60% to 75% of them singletons. As for treatment: roughly 11-day PBMC culture with coronavirus spike peptide pools or control peptides (ViraFEST assay). Approximately 2 million PBMCs were grown per well alongside about 10 IU/ml IL-2 and approximately 9.8 ug/ml peptide pools. As concerns this clonotype: Its matching antigen is unknown.

The material sequenced was CD4+ T cells from blood, cultured in vitro. The clonotype originates from a human donor who had recovered from COVID-19.

The CDR3 nucleotides read TGTGCCAGCAGTTTAGGGGGAGGGAATCAGCCCCAGCATTTT. Translating gives CASSLGGGNQPQHF. This chain joins TRBV12-3 or TRBV12-4 and TRBJ1-5; D unresolved. This CDR3 spans 14 amino acids. V was pared by 1 base and J by 4 bases, with 8 bases between.